The present T cell receptor beta chain was sequenced within a study of monozygotic twins with inflammatory bowel disease. Germline V lookup: CDR1 MNHEY, CDR2 SVGAGI. This CDR3 is built from 12 residues. Study-wide results and limits: Inverse Simpson values showed less TCRbeta diversity in IBD patients than in their healthy co-twins. Repertoire similarity matched across concordant and discordant twins, perhaps owing to limited power.

UMIs bearing a 6-nucleotide sample barcode were added through template switching. Each CDR3 protein gets one entry in TCRdb, which reprocessed the 5' RACE reads and gives no DNA. The repertoire table contains more than 300,000 distinct CDR3 sequences. Worth noting for this clonotype: Its specificity is unknown.

Skipping T cell sorting, the study isolated total RNA directly from whole blood. This clonotype originated in a human donor with ulcerative colitis or Crohn's disease, or a healthy co-twin of an affected twin (not recorded which). The sample comprised blood. V and J are TRBV6-5 and TRBJ1-2; TCRdb gives TRBD1 as the D gene, but with no DNA this cannot be confirmed. The CDR3 loop is CASSSTGVGYTF.